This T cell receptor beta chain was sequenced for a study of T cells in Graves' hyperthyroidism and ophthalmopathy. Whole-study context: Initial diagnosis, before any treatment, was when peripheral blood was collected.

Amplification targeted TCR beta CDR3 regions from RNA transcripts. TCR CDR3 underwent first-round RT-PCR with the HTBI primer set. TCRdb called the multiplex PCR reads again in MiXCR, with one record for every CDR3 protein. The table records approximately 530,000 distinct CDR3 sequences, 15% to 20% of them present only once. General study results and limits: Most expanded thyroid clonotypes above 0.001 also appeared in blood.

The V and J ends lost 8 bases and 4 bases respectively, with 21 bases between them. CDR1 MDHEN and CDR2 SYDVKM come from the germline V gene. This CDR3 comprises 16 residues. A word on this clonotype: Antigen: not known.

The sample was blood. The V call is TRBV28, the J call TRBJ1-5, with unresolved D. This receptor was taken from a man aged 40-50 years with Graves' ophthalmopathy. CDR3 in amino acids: CASQFRRGGMNQPQHF. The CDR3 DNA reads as TGTGCCAGCCAATTCCGCCGAGGAGGGATGAATCAGCCCCAGCATTTT.